This T cell receptor (beta chain) comes out of a study of blood T cell repertoires in COVID-19. The study recruited people aged about 18 to 90 years across 20 to 30 US areas. The junction had 7 bases not matched to a gene; V was cut back by 6 bases and J by 2 bases. CDR1 is KGHSH, CDR2 LQKENI, per germline. The CDR3 spans 15 residues. TCRdb's table, derived via immunoSEQ multiplex PCR, lists solely in-frame clones and lacks some. The profile shows approximately 230,000 clones, 86% of them singletons. The clonotype originates from a young man who had recovered from COVID-19. Sequenced sample: PBMCs or T cells enriched from blood (not recorded which). The chain has TRBV18 and TRBJ1-5; TRBD1 matches at 7 bases. CDR3 protein: CASSETGRGNQPQHF. In DNA form, the CDR3 reads TGTGCCAGCTCGGAGACAGGGAGAGGCAATCAGCCCCAGCATTTT.